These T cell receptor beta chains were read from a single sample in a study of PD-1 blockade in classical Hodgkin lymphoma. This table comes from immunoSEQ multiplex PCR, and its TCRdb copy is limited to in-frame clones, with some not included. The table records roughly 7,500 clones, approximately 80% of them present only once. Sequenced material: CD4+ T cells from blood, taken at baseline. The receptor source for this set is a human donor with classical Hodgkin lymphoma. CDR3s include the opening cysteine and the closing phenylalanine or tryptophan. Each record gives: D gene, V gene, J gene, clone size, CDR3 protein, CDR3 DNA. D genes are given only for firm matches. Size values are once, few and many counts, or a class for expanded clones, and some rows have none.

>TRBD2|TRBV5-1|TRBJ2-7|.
CASSFGTSGRPPVYEQYF
TGCGCCAGCAGCTTTGGGACTAGCGGGAGGCCTCCCGTCTACGAGCAGTACTTC
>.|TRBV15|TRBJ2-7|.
CATSRDGNAAPSSYEQYF
TGTGCCACCAGCAGAGATGGCAATGCGGCCCCGAGCTCCTACGAGCAGTACTTC
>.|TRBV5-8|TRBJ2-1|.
CASSLDRGSSYNEQFF
TGTGCCAGCAGCTTGGACCGGGGGAGCTCCTACAATGAGCAGTTCTTC
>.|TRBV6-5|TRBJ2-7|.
CASSYSRGSSYEQYF
TGTGCCAGCAGTTACTCGAGGGGAAGCTCCTACGAGCAGTACTTC
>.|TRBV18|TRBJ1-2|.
CASSPQMNYGYTF
TGTGCCAGCTCACCGCAAATGAACTATGGCTACACCTTC
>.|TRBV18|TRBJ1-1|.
CASSHREGGAFF
TGTGCCAGCTCACACAGGGAGGGAGGAGCTTTCTTT
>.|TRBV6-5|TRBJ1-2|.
CASSYSFVLNYGYTF
TGTGCCAGCAGTTACTCGTTCGTACTTAACTATGGCTACACCTTC
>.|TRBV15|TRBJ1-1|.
CATSKAGQFTETFF
TGTGCCACCAGCAAGGCGGGACAATTCACTGAAACTTTCTTT
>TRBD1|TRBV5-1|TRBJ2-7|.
CASSVDRGEQYF
TGCGCCAGCAGCGTGGACAGGGGCGAGCAGTACTTC
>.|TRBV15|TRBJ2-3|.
CATSESGGTDTQYF
TGTGCCACCAGTGAATCAGGGGGCACAGATACGCAGTATTTT
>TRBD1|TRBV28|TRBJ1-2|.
CASSLGTAPNYGYTF
TGTGCCAGCAGTCTTGGGACAGCTCCTAACTATGGCTACACCTTC
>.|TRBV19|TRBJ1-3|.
CASSWTTSGNTIYF
TGTGCCAGTAGTTGGACGACCTCTGGAAACACCATATATTTT
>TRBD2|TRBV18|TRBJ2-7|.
CASSPQREWSYEQYF
TGTGCCAGCTCACCACAGCGGGAGTGGTCCTACGAGCAGTACTTC
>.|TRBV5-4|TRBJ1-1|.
CASSQDSLNTEAFF
TGTGCCAGCAGCCAAGACAGCCTGAACACTGAAGCTTTCTTT
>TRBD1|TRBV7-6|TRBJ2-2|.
CATKSQGLNTGELFF
TGTGCCACCAAATCACAGGGGTTGAACACCGGGGAGCTGTTTTTT
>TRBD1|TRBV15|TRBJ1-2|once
CATSRDSQGAVVYGYTF
TGTGCCACCAGCAGAGATTCACAGGGGGCGGTTGTATATGGCTACACCTTC
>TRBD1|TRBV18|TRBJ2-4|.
CASSPGQGKNIQYF
TGTGCCAGCTCACCCGGACAGGGTAAAAACATTCAGTACTTC
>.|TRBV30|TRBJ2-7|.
CAWSGGGTSYEQYF
TGTGCCTGGAGCGGGGGCGGCACCTCCTACGAGCAGTACTTC
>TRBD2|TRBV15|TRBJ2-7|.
CATSRDRGTRPYYEQYF
TGTGCCACCAGCAGAGATAGGGGGACTAGGCCGTACTACGAGCAGTACTTC
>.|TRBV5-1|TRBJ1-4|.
CASSLGAPNEKLFF
TGCGCCAGCAGCTTGGGGGCCCCTAATGAAAAACTGTTTTTT
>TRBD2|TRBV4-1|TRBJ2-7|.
CASSQDGLAGVGEQYF
TGCGCCAGCAGCCAAGACGGGCTAGCGGGAGTGGGGGAGCAGTACTTC
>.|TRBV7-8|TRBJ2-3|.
CASSYGYAGDTQYF
TGTGCCAGCAGCTACGGCTACGCGGGAGATACGCAGTATTTT
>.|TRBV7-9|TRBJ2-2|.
CASSLDGLRTGELFF
TGTGCCAGCAGCTTAGACGGTCTTCGCACCGGGGAGCTGTTTTTT
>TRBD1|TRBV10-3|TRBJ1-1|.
CAISGQGTGGTEAFF
TGTGCCATCAGTGGCCAAGGGACAGGAGGAACTGAAGCTTTCTTT
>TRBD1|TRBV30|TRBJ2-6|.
CAWRGTARNSGANVLTF
TGTGCCTGGAGAGGGACAGCAAGAAACTCTGGGGCCAACGTCCTGACTTTC
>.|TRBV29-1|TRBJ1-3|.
CSVRDPGNTIYF
TGCAGCGTTCGGGATCCTGGAAACACCATATATTTT
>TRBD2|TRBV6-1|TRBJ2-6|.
CALGGSGANVLTF
TGTGCCCTCGGGGGGTCTGGGGCCAACGTCCTGACTTTC
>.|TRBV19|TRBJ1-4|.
CASSTGKVALWEKLFF
TGTGCCAGTAGTACAGGGAAGGTGGCTCTTTGGGAAAAACTGTTTTTT
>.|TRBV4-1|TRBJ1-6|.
CASSLGENSPLHF
TGCGCCAGCAGCCTGGGGGAGAATTCACCCCTCCACTTT
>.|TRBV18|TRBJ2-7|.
CASSPKGGEQYF
TGTGCCAGCTCACCAAAGGGCGGCGAGCAGTACTTC
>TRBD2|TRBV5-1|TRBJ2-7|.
CASSLTFESGRAYEQYF
TGCGCCAGCAGCTTGACTTTTGAGAGCGGGAGGGCCTACGAGCAGTACTTC
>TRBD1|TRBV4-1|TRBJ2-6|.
CASSQVPTGVRTGANVLTF
TGCGCCAGCAGCCAAGTACCCACAGGGGTTAGGACTGGGGCCAACGTCCTGACTTTC
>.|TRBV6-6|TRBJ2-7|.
CASSSGWEQYF
TGTGCCAGCAGTTCGGGGTGGGAGCAGTACTTC
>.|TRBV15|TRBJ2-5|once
CATSPGRVRERQETQYF
TGTGCCACCAGCCCTGGACGGGTTAGGGAACGGCAAGAGACCCAGTACTTC
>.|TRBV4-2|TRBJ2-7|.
CASAKKRVGYEQYF
TGTGCCAGCGCAAAAAAGCGGGTGGGCTACGAGCAGTACTTC
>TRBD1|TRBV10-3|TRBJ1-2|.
CAISEPGTGGDYGYTF
TGTGCCATCAGTGAGCCGGGGACAGGGGGCGACTATGGCTACACCTTC
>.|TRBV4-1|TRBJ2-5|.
CASSQLGEIFAETQYF
TGCGCCAGCAGCCAACTAGGAGAGATCTTCGCGGAGACCCAGTACTTC
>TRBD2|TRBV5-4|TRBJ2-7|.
CASSPAGTSGRYEQYF
TGTGCCAGCAGCCCCGCGGGTACTAGCGGGAGGTACGAGCAGTACTTC
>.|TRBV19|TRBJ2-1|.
CASSNGDGSTYNEQFF
TGTGCCAGTAGTAATGGAGACGGGAGTACTTACAATGAGCAGTTCTTC
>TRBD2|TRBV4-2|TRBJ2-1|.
CASSQSYRASGNNEQFF
TGTGCCAGCAGCCAAAGTTACCGGGCTAGCGGGAATAATGAGCAGTTCTTC
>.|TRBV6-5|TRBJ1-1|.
CASKNGGLNTEAFF
TGTGCCAGCAAGAACGGGGGACTGAACACTGAAGCTTTCTTT
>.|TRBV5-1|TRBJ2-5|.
CASSLGNQKTQYF
TGCGCCAGCAGCCTGGGAAATCAGAAGACCCAGTACTTC
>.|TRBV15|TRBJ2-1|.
CATSRERDSSYNEQFF
TGTGCCACCAGCAGAGAGAGGGATAGCAGCTACAATGAGCAGTTCTTC
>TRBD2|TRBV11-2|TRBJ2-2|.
CASSRGGYNTGELFF
TGTGCCAGCAGCCGGGGAGGGTATAACACCGGGGAGCTGTTTTTT
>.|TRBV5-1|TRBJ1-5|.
CASSLGSNQPQHF
TGCGCCAGCAGCTTGGGGAGCAATCAGCCCCAGCATTTT
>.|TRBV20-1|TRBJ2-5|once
CSARGGTQYF
TGCAGTGCTAGGGGGGGGACCCAGTACTTC
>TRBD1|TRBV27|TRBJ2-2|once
CASSFRGYSITGELFF
TGTGCCAGCAGTTTCAGGGGGTACAGTATCACCGGGGAGCTGTTTTTT
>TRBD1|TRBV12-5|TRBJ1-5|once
CASGLSGQGFWPQHF
TGTGCTAGTGGTTTGTCGGGACAGGGCTTTTGGCCCCAGCATTTT